This T cell receptor (beta chain) was sequenced in a study of T cells after yellow fever vaccination. TCRdb re-called the 5' RACE reads with MiXCR, one entry per CDR3 protein. The table shows about 320,000 distinct CDR3 sequences, with around 10% occurring only once. Points from the study as a whole: Booster sampling recovered most clones from primary vaccination (roughly 96% CD4, approximately 90% CD8). Shared CD4/CD8 clonotypes were a small share, likely from convergent recombination.

Comment on this clonotype: Its antigen is undetermined.

Germline values: CDR1 GTSNPN, CDR2 SVGIG (reference sequence). Deletions cut 0 bases from V and 4 bases from J, with 10 bases between. The CDR3 consists of 14 residues. V gene TRBV30 combines with J gene TRBJ1-3; D gene unclear. This clonotype was obtained from a man aged 18 to 30 who received the YFV17D yellow fever vaccine. The source material was CD4+ T cells sorted from PBMCs, sampled 45 days after the yellow fever booster vaccination. The CDR3 DNA reads TGTGCCTGGAGTGTGGCCCCGGGCGGAAACACCATATATTTT. The encoded protein is CAWSVAPGGNTIYF. The entire variable domain, with the rest obtained from reference TRBV30 and TRBJ1-3, is as follows: SQTIHQWPATLVQPVGSPLSLECTVEGTSNPNLYWYRQAAGRGLQLLFYSVGIGQISSEVPQNLSASRPQDRQFILSSKKLLLSDSGFYLCAWSVAPGGNTIYFGEGSWLTVV.